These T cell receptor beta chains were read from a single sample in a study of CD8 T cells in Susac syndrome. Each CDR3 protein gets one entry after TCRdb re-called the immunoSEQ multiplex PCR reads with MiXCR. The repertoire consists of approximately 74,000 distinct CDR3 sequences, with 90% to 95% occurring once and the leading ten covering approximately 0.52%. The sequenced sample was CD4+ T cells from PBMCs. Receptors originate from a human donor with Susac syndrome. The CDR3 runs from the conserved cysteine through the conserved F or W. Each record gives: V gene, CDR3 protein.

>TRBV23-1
CASSQSGTGGPDTQYF
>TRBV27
CASSLGKKLFF
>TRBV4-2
CASSQQTGENTGELFF
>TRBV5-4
CASSSSRDPNYEQYF
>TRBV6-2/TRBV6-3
CASNDRGQETQYF
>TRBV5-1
CASSETSGSRNTQYF
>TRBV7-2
CASSLARASGYGYTF
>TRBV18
CASSPALNTEAFF
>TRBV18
CASSPLNPYEQYF
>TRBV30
CAYPSALNYGYTF
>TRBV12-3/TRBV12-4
CASSLAGSGNQPQHF
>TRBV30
CAWSLDRVTGELFF
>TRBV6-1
CASSAPSTPHSTDTQYF
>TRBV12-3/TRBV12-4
CASSLVAGESYEQYF
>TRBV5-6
CASKGEGDQYF
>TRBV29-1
CSVPGRYTEAFF
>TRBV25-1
CASSASENTEAFF
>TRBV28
CASSMDKTYEQYF
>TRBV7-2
CASSSQGVYTEAFF
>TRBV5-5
CATSLAIGGVASYNEQFF
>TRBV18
CASSPRDIYNEQFF
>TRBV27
CASSFDENQPQHF
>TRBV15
CATSKPTGLNGSDTQYF
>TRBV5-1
CASSPTGQGYGYTF
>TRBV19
CASSIQLNQPQHF
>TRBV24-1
CATSDRTSGSNEQFF
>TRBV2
CASRVEGTAQHF
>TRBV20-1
CSAFRVYNQPQHF
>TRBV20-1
CSGTSGYEQYF
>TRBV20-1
CSARSAAAAKNIQYF
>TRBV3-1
CASSQVRNTGELFF
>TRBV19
CASTWTITAGELFF
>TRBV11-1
CASSRPAEGLNIQYF
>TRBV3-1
CASSQVRTSRVKEQFF
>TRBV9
CASSADSRNQPQHF
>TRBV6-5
CASSPGQSSTDTQYF
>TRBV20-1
CSAERNNEQFF